This T cell receptor beta chain comes out of a study of naive CD8 T cells in extremely preterm neonates (TCRdb year 2017). Study-level background: The age range of the adult participants is stated as 25-50 years in the abstract but as 20-50 years in the methods. Sorted naive CD8+ T cells from four age groups (extremely preterm neonates, term neonates, young children and adults) were used in the study to compare TCRbeta CDR3 repertoires.

Paper-wide results and their limitations: Significantly lower iChao1 richness than in all other age groups (p < 0.05) and an even clone distribution were observed in preterm neonates, indicating a less rich repertoire. Prospective longitudinal studies of preterm and term neonates were called for by the authors so that T cell development could be tracked within individuals. The authors noted a small sample size and variable productive template counts among preterm samples as limitations. Preterm CDR3s were shorter, with fewer N additions and less junctional trimming, and were closer to germline than those of older groups. A larger fraction of CDR3 nucleotide sequences was shared among preterm neonates (around 2.7%) than among term neonates (about 0.4%), young children (around 0.03%) and adults (around 0.01%).

V and J are truncated by 3 bases and 4 bases respectively, leaving an intervening sequence of 14 bases. CDR1 MDHEN and CDR2 SYDVKM are derived from the germline V gene. The CDR3 has 15 amino acids, counting the end cysteine and phenylalanine. The only DNA kept is the CDR3, 45 bases in frame from the first base. Peripheral blood was donated by five healthy children aged roughly 16-56 months who were having elective routine surgery, plus five healthy nonsmoking adults. The adult controls were healthy nonsmokers aged roughly 18-50 years, with a median age of about 40 years. A FACSAria III cell sorter was used to sort live, Annexin V-negative naive CD8+ T cells (CD3+CD8+CD45RA+CCR7+). Each sample yielded between roughly 20,000 and 110,000 sorted naive CD8+ T cells. Mononuclear cells were isolated from diluted blood by Ficoll-Paque density gradient centrifugation. Before sorting, mononuclear cells were cryopreserved in approximately 10% DMSO with about 90% FBS and kept in long-term storage at -150 degrees C. After thawing, cells were stained with Annexin V along with antibodies against CD3, CD8, CCR7 and CD45RA. The DNeasy Blood and Tissue Kit was used to extract genomic DNA from sorted cell pellets that had been snap-frozen.

TCRbeta CDR3 regions were amplified from genomic DNA by a two-step, bias-controlled multiplex PCR. The multiplex PCR used primers specific for every TRBV and TRBJ gene segment. The immunoSEQ Assay was used to generate TCRbeta repertoire data. Processing in the source paper ran as follows. A relative-frequency ratio and a modified nearest-neighbor algorithm were applied to filter and cluster reads so that closely related sequences were merged. IMGT annotation was followed for the assignment of V, D and J genes to CDR3 sequences. Template counts were quantified against synthetic TCR CDR3 analog sequences and normalized for PCR amplification bias. Only unique productive sequences, defined as in-frame CDR3 sequences lacking stop codons, were included in the analyses. Clonality, defined as 1 minus Pielou's evenness, and iChao1 richness were computed with the immunoSEQ Analyzer software. Depending on the Shapiro-Wilk normality results, either Student's t-test or a non-parametric test was run in JMP for statistical testing. TCRdb obtained this table from immuneACCESS and retained in-frame rearrangements with V and J assigned. These tables miss some clones; where compared with another copy, unresolved V genes account for less than half of the shortfall, and the remainder is unexplained. V and J calls and clone size are those listed in that table; D and trimming were worked out from the DNA. The sample table contains 7,000 or so clones; only one count was recorded for roughly 98% of them. Together, the top ten hold about 0.35% of the sample.

About this clone itself: Its specific antigen is unknown. No quality values exist for individual bases; no much larger clone is one base distant.

The chain links TRBV28 with TRBJ2-3, and possibly TRBD2, on 5 matching bases. This TCR came from a human donor in good health. The sample consisted of naive CD8+ T cells from blood. The CDR3 region reads CASSLLRVTADTQYF. The DNA sequence follows: TGTGCCAGCAGTTTGTTGCGGGTGACCGCAGATACGCAGTATTTT. With the portions outside the CDR3 filled from the reference TRBV28 and TRBJ2-3 genes, the complete variable region becomes DVKVTQSSRYLVKRTGEKVFLECVQDMDHENMFWYRQDPGLGLRLIYFSYDVKMKEKGDIPEGYSVSREKKERFSLILESASTNQTSMYLCASSLLRVTADTQYFGPGTRLTVL.